Presented here are 17 T cell receptor beta chains from one specimen sequenced in a study of OX40 agonist ivuxolimab in advanced cancers. Sequencing used immunoSEQ multiplex PCR; TCRdb keeps in-frame clones, though not all of them. The sample carries about 64,000 clones, about 80% recorded once. The sample consisted of CD4+ or CD8+ T cells sorted from blood, taken in a trial of the OX40 agonist ivuxolimab. These receptors were taken from an adult with an advanced solid tumor such as melanoma, head and neck, liver or kidney cancer.

V usage is TRBV29-1 and J usage is TRBJ1-4; D possibly corresponds to TRBD1 (6 bases). Germline V gene sequence: CDR1 SQVTM, CDR2 ANQGSEA. The CDR3 runs to 15 residues. V was pared by 6 bases and J by 4 bases, with 18 bases between. Written as DNA, the CDR3 is TGCAGCGTGGTTACTCCGGGACATTATAATGAAAAACTGTTTTTT. Its protein product is CSVVTPGHYNEKLFF. Full variable domain (rest looked up from reference TRBV29-1 and TRBJ1-4): SAVISQKPSRDICQRGTSLTIQCQVDSQVTMMFWYRQQPGQSLTLIATANQGSEATYESGFVIDKFPISRPNLTFSTLTVSNMSPEDSSIYLCSVVTPGHYNEKLFFGSGTQLSVL.

This chain links TRBV4-2 with TRBJ2-1; TRBD2 matches at 15 bases. Per the germline V gene, CDR1 is LGHNA and CDR2 is YNFKEQ. Trimming at V came to 0 bases and at J to 2 bases, leaving 11 bases not matched to a gene. The CDR3 totals 21 residues. The CDR3 DNA follows: TGTGCCAGCAGCCAAGAGGTTAGAGGGACTAGCGGGGGGATGACCTACAATGAGCAGTTCTTC. Its translation is CASSQEVRGTSGGMTYNEQFF.

V is TRBV5-4 and J is TRBJ2-1; D is possibly TRBD2 (5 bases). Trimming took 3 bases from V and 0 from J, leaving 22 bases between them. Germline CDR1 and CDR2: SGHNT and YYREEE (reference sequence). CDR3 length equals 19 residues. The CDR3 nucleotides are TGTGCCAGCAGCTCTCCCGGAGCCGGGGATAAACCCTCCTACAATGAGCAGTTCTTC. It yields the protein CASSSPGAGDKPSYNEQFF.

The chain employs TRBV28 and TRBJ1-1; no firm D call. The CDR3 contains 12 residues. The V and J ends lost 7 bases and 4 bases respectively, with 10 bases between them. From germline, CDR1 is MDHEN and CDR2 SYDVKM. The CDR3 nucleotides are TGTGCCAGCATATTTGCGGGCACTGAAGCTTTCTTT. Its translation is CASIFAGTEAFF.

This sequence joins TRBV28 and TRBJ2-7, with 9 bases that match TRBD2. Germline V gene data show CDR1 as MDHEN and CDR2 as SYDVKM. V shed 3 bases, J shed 6 bases, and the junction held 9 bases outside the gene matches. The CDR3 sequence is 15 residues long. This chain's CDR3 is CASSLGGSGRPEQYF. CDR3 in DNA: TGTGCCAGCAGTTTGGGGGGTAGCGGGAGACCCGAGCAGTACTTC. Full variable domain (missing parts from reference TRBV28 and TRBJ2-7): DVKVTQSSRYLVKRTGEKVFLECVQDMDHENMFWYRQDPGLGLRLIYFSYDVKMKEKGDIPEGYSVSREKKERFSLILESASTNQTSMYLCASSLGGSGRPEQYFGPGTRLTVT.

J is TRBJ1-5 and V is TRBV5-8; 11 nucleotides align to TRBD1. This CDR3 comprises 15 residues. Trimming at V came to 5 bases and at J to 6 bases, leaving 7 bases not matched to a gene. From germline, CDR1 is SGHTS and CDR2 YDEGEE. CDR3 loop: CASSSGTGGFQPQHF. The CDR3 DNA reads TGTGCCAGCAGTTCCGGGACAGGGGGTTTTCAGCCCCAGCATTTT. Variable domain in full (rest from reference TRBV5-8 and TRBJ1-5): EAGVTQSPTHLIKTRGQQATLRCSPISGHTSVYWYQQALGLGLQFLLWYDEGEERNRGNFPPRFSGRQFPNYSSELNVNALELEDSALYLCASSSGTGGFQPQHFGDGTRLSIL.

V and J are TRBV28 and TRBJ2-1; 9 bases are a match to TRBD2. The length of the CDR3 is 15 residues. The germline gives CDR1 MDHEN, CDR2 SYDVKM. J was trimmed by 10 bases and V by 6 bases; bases with no gene match: 13. The CDR3 region is CASRTISGSPREQFF. The CDR3 DNA is TGTGCCAGCAGGACCATTAGCGGGAGTCCTCGGGAGCAGTTCTTC.

The chain uses TRBV4-1 and TRBJ1-1, with D perhaps TRBD1 (5 bases). Trimming cost V 1 base and J 1 base, with 7 bases left between them. The CDR3 is 14 amino acids. The germline V gene encodes CDR1 MGHRA and CDR2 YSYEKL. CDR3 bases: TGCGCCAGCAGCCAAGGAGACAGGAACACTGAAGCTTTCTTT. This sequence encodes CASSQGDRNTEAFF.

This chain connects TRBV7-8 to TRBJ2-1; 10 positions match TRBD1. The J segment lost 13 bases and the V segment lost 5 bases, leaving 20 bases of the junction unmatched. The CDR3 extends over 17 amino acids. CDR1 and CDR2 (germline): SGHVS, FQNEAQ. Here the CDR3 reads CASSKDYPGQGWVAQFF. CDR3 coding DNA: TGTGCCAGCAGCAAAGACTATCCGGGACAGGGGTGGGTAGCTCAGTTCTTC.

This rearrangement joins TRBV4-2 to TRBJ2-5, with 8 bases lining up with TRBD2. V trimming: 1 base; J trimming: 3 bases; junction bases outside the gene matches: 4. CDR3 length: 15 amino acids. The germline V gene encodes CDR1 LGHNA and CDR2 YNFKEQ. Here the CDR3 reads CASSQGDGGEETQYF. The CDR3 DNA is TGTGCCAGCAGCCAAGGGGACGGGGGGGAAGAGACCCAGTACTTC.

This sequence joins TRBV9 and TRBJ2-1, with 7 bases that match TRBD1. Germline V gives CDR1 SGDLS, CDR2 YYNGEE. V shed 0 bases, J shed 2 bases, and the junction held 2 bases outside the gene matches. CDR3 size: 15 residues. In DNA, the CDR3 is TGTGCCAGCAGCGTAGGGCAGGGGGCCTACAATGAGCAGTTCTTC. Translated, it gives CASSVGQGAYNEQFF.

This clone was picked up one time. The gene calls are TRBV5-4 and TRBJ2-3; D gene uncertain. The V and J ends lost 4 bases and 0 bases respectively, with 3 bases between them. Germline CDR1 reads SGHNT; CDR2 reads YYREEE (reference sequence). The CDR3 is made up of 12 amino acids. The CDR3 region is CASSLSTDTQYF. CDR3 nucleotides: TGTGCCAGCAGCCTAAGCACAGATACGCAGTATTTT. Using reference TRBV5-4 and TRBJ2-3 for the parts outside the CDR3, the full variable domain is ETGVTQSPTHLIKTRGQQVTLRCSSQSGHNTVSWYQQALGQGPQFIFQYYREEENGRGNFPPRFSGLQFPNYSSELNVNALELDDSALYLCASSLSTDTQYFGPGTRLTVL.

The chain links TRBV6-1 to TRBJ2-7, with unresolved D. The V gene lost 6 bases and the J gene lost 3 bases, with 15 bases spanning the gap. This CDR3 spans 14 amino acids. CDR1 is MNHNS and CDR2 is SASEGT in the germline V gene. CDR3 in DNA: TGTGCCAGCAGGCGAACGAACAGAAGCTACGAGCAGTACTTC. Translated: CASRRTNRSYEQYF.

The chain carries TRBV7-8 and TRBJ1-2, with 8 bases lining up with TRBD1. There are 17 residues in the CDR3. Losses at the gene ends were 2 bases for V and 6 bases for J; bases not matched to a gene: 14. Germline V gene data show CDR1 as SGHVS and CDR2 as FQNEAQ. CDR3 in DNA: TGTGCCAGCAGCTTATCCGTGGGTCGACAGGGGCGGGATGGCTACACCTTC. Amino acid sequence: CASSLSVGRQGRDGYTF.

DNA of the CDR3: TGTGCCAGCCCACCAGGGGCCGGTGCCGGGGAGCTGTTTTTT. This codes for CASPPGAGAGELFF. This rearrangement joins TRBV21-1 to TRBJ2-2; TRBD1 reflects the table's D call only, with no check against the DNA. TRBV21-1 is deemed a pseudogene. This CDR3 has 14 amino acids.

The sample holds one count of this clone. This chain links TRBV4-1 with TRBJ2-3; 12 bases line up with TRBD2. The CDR3 extends over 15 amino acids. Germline V lookup: CDR1 MGHRA, CDR2 YSYEKL. Germline trimming cut 4 bases from V and 8 bases from J; bases unmatched to any gene: 7. CDR3 sequence reads: CASSRILAGGTTQYF. The CDR3 bases are TGCGCCAGCAGCCGAATACTAGCGGGGGGAACTACGCAGTATTTT.

In its sample, this clone was seen a few times. V gene TRBV6-5 combines with J gene TRBJ1-1; D is perhaps TRBD1 (6 bases). Per germline, CDR1 MNHEY and CDR2 SVGAGI. Trimming cost V 4 bases and J 1 base, with 16 bases left between them. This CDR3 has 16 amino acids. The CDR3 sequence: CASSSNPGTSNTEAFF. The CDR3 region has the DNA TGTGCCAGCAGTTCCAACCCCGGGACATCGAACACTGAAGCTTTCTTT.